This TCR beta chain was sequenced in a study of cytomegalovirus exposure and HLA in healthy donors. To note about this clone: What it binds is unknown.

A multiplex PCR was run with 60 Vbeta primers and 13 Jbeta primers. Only in-frame clones appear in the TCRdb table, and some are missing; sequencing was by immunoSEQ multiplex PCR. Among 110,000 to 150,000 clones, 65% to 90% were seen once, and the ten largest hold around 1.3%. V was clipped by 5 bases and J by 7 bases, with 18 bases between them. CDR1 is MNHNY, CDR2 SVGAGI, per germline (reference sequence). This CDR3 spans 15 amino acids. Study-wide points: Rates of TCR association differed by HLA locus in a later analysis, with DRB1 highest and HLA-C lowest. Sequence variants that were highly shared formed a cluster that was likely a sequencing artifact. Follow-up analysis later connected one missense variant in DCLRE1C with trimming of TCR beta V- and J-genes. Three chains linked to CMV were shown in vitro to be specific for CMV antigens.

J is TRBJ2-1 and V is TRBV6-6, with D possibly matching TRBD2 (6 bases). This sequence was found in a female donor in good health and CMV-seronegative. Source material: PBMCs. The CDR3 spells CASSDTGGILNEQFF. The CDR3 DNA is TGTGCCAGCAGTGATACAGGAGGGATTTTGAATGAGCAGTTCTTC.